The 6 T cell receptor beta chains reported below all come from one sample, sequenced in a study of T cells after yellow fever vaccination (dated by TCRdb to about 2019). The treatment or condition label for this specimen denotes: live attenuated yellow fever vaccine strain. Libraries were prepared through 5' RACE. TCRdb names Illumina NovaSeq 6000 as the instrument used. TCRdb cleaned the public reads at Q25 with fastp, built clones with MiXCR and kept in-frame beta chains. Rows with one shared CDR3 protein collapse into an entry with the most common genes and DNA. Within this sample are hundreds of thousands of distinct CDR3 sequences, with less than 4.5% of them counted one time only. Around 20% of the sample lies in the top ten. Sequenced here: PBMCs, sampled on the day of the yellow fever booster vaccination. The source is a man younger than 35 who received the YFV17D yellow fever vaccine.

This clonotype has at least ten counts. The chain carries TRBV5-1 and TRBJ2-5, with D perhaps matching TRBD2 (6 bases). This CDR3 is built from 17 residues. Germline CDR1 and CDR2: SGHRS and YFSETQ. V lost 4 bases, J lost 3 bases, and 22 bases lay in between. The CDR3 spells CASSPGVGPRWEETQYF. CDR3 bases: TGCGCCAGCAGCCCGGGAGTGGGACCCCGATGGGAAGAGACCCAGTACTTC.

This clonotype has a handful of counts. V and J are TRBV4-2 and TRBJ2-2; 7 bases fit TRBD1. Germline values: CDR1 LGHNA, CDR2 YNFKEQ. V trimming: 4 bases; J trimming: 2 bases; junction bases outside the gene matches: 7. The CDR3 loop spans 16 amino acids. In nucleotides, the CDR3 is TGTGCCAGCAGCCGAACGGGACAGAGAAACACCGGGGAGCTGTTTTTT. Its translation is CASSRTGQRNTGELFF.

The chain links TRBV27 to TRBJ1-1; D may be TRBD1 (6 bases). The CDR3 extends over 15 amino acids. The V gene's germline CDR1 is MNHEY and CDR2 SMNVEV (reference sequence). V gave up 7 bases and J gave up 0 bases, with 15 bases separating them. The CDR3 DNA reads as TGTGCCAGCAAAGGGTTGTACAGGGTGAACACTGAAGCTTTCTTT. Encoded protein: CASKGLYRVNTEAFF.

There are many counts of this clonotype. This chain joins TRBV14 and TRBJ2-1, with D uncertain. Germline CDR1 reads SGHDN; CDR2 reads FVKESK. This CDR3 has 11 residues. V was clipped by 6 bases and J by 9 bases, with 9 bases between them. The CDR3 nucleotides are TGTGCCAGCAGGAGGACGGGTGAGCAGTTCTTC. Translated, it gives CASRRTGEQFF.

This clonotype was recorded at least ten times. The chain recombines TRBV24-1 with TRBJ2-3; TRBD1 agrees at 9 bases. The CDR3 covers 16 residues. The germline CDR1 and CDR2 sequences are KGHDR and SFDVKD. V lost 2 bases and J lost 2; bases outside the gene matches: 4. Here the CDR3 reads CATSDWGQGYTDTQYF. The CDR3 region has the DNA TGTGCCACCAGTGATTGGGGACAGGGATACACAGATACGCAGTATTTT.

The chain is built from TRBV12-3 or TRBV12-4 and TRBJ2-5; 7 bases are a match to TRBD2. The CDR3 spans 14 residues. Unmatched junction bases numbered 9, after V lost 6 bases and J lost 5 bases. The CDR3: CASSRGGTVETQYF. DNA of the CDR3: TGTGCCAGCAGCCGGGGAGGGACGGTGGAGACCCAGTACTTC.